This T cell receptor beta chain was found in a study of T cells after yellow fever vaccination. TCRdb analysed the 5' RACE reads with MiXCR anew, one entry per CDR3 protein. Seen here are about 330,000 distinct CDR3 sequences, around 8.1% observed once, and the top ten hold around 17%. In germline, CDR1 is SGHTA, CDR2 FQGNSA. The CDR3 contains 13 residues. The germline V and J ends were trimmed by 0 bases and 14 bases, with 13 bases remaining between them. In its sample, this clonotype was seen a few times. The input for sequencing was PBMCs, taken roughly seven weeks after the first yellow fever vaccination. This chain connects TRBV7-2 to TRBJ1-4; D is undetermined. This TCR came from a man aged 18 to 29 who received the YFV17D yellow fever vaccine. CDR3 protein: CASSLAEHRILFF. CDR3 nucleotides: TGTGCCAGCAGCTTAGCTGAGCATAGGATTCTGTTTTTT.